This TCR beta chain is from a study of blood T cell repertoires in COVID-19. For the study at large: From the United States, Italy and Spain came samples of acute and convalescent COVID-19. PBMCs, B-cell-depleted T cells, or T cells provided the cDNA or gDNA that made up the material.

The CDR3 spans 13 residues. V lost 4 bases to trimming and J lost 7 bases, with 12 bases between them. Germline CDR1 reads SGHKS; CDR2 reads YYEKEE (reference sequence). Source study methods: Using reference gene primer amplification, nucleated cell counts were estimated. Some clones are missing from TCRdb's copy, which holds only in-frame ones; the method was immunoSEQ multiplex PCR. The DNA gave D and trimming, while V, J and clone size come from that table. The sample has some 120,000 clones, around 81% seen once; the top ten hold about 15%. V gene TRBV5-5 combines with J gene TRBJ1-5; D is unclear. This clonotype was sampled from a man younger than 45 with COVID-19, enrolled during active disease. Specimen: peripheral blood. The CDR3 nucleotides are TGTGCCAGCAGCCCCCTGGGAGACCAGCCCCAGCATTTT. The encoded protein is CASSPLGDQPQHF.